This entry describes one T cell receptor beta chain. The data were taken from a study of CDR3 diversity in severe acne. TCRdb passed the PCR reads through MiXCR, listing each CDR3 protein once. The sample includes some 90,000 distinct CDR3 sequences, 45% to 55% of them seen just once. The sequencing input was blood. The origin of this receptor is a male donor in good health, serving as a control.

The CDR3 nucleotides read TGCGCCACTGGGGGTGGGACATGGACTGAAAAACTGTTTTTT. Protein: CATGGGTWTEKLFF. This rearrangement joins TRBV10-2 to TRBJ1-4; D possibly corresponds to TRBD1 (6 bases). Trimming shortened V by 10 bases and J by 7 bases, and 19 bases separated the two germline ends. The V gene's germline CDR1 is WSHSY and CDR2 SAAADI. The CDR3 loop spans 14 amino acids.